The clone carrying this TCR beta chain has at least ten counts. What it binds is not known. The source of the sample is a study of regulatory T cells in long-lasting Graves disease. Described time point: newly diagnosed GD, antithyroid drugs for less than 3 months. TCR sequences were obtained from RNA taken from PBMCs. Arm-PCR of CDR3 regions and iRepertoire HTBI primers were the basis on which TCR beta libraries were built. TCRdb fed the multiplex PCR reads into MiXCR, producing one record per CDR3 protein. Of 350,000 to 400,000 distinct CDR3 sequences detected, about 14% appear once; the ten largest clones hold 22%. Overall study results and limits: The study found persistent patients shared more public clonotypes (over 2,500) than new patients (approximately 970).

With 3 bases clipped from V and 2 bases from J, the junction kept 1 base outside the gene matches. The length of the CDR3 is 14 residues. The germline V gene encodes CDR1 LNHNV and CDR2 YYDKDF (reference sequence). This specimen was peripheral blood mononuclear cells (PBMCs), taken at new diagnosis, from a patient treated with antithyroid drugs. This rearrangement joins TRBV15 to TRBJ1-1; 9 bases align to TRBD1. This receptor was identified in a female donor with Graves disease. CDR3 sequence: CATSRDRGNTEAFF. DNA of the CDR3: TGTGCCACCAGCAGGGACAGGGGAAACACTGAAGCTTTCTTT.